The present T cell receptor (beta chain) was sequenced within a study of cytomegalovirus exposure and HLA in healthy donors. Broader study findings: Associated with cytomegalovirus, according to the listing, were fewer than 200 TCR beta chains. After further analysis at a later stage, 17,000 or so TCR beta sequences were associated with HLA alleles at 0.05 false discovery rate. Roughly uniform sequencing depth across donors was assumed, possibly incorrectly. As was reported, the classifier diagnosed cytomegalovirus status with high specificity and sensitivity.

Amplification used 60 Vbeta primers and 13 Jbeta primers. Only in-frame clones appear in the TCRdb table, and some are missing; sequencing was by immunoSEQ multiplex PCR. The table records over 150,000 clones, 78% of them present only once. Concerning this clone itself: Its matching antigen is unknown. The junction departs from germline at one end; a sequencing error may be responsible.

CDR1 is SGHVS and CDR2 is FQNEAQ in the germline V gene. The CDR3 loop spans 15 amino acids. The rearrangement joins TRBV7-8 to TRBJ2-2; maybe TRBD2 (7 bases). This clonotype was sampled from a woman in her forties or fifties in good health and CMV-seropositive. The specimen was PBMCs. CDR3 in DNA: TGTGCCAGCAGCTTTTGGGGGGGGACACCCGGAGAGCTGTTTTTT. Its translation: CASSFWGGTPGELFF.